Sequencing of this T cell receptor beta chain was carried out in a study of blood T cell repertoires in COVID-19. Looked up from germline, CDR1 is LNHNV and CDR2 is YYDKDF (reference sequence). The length of the CDR3 is 14 residues. The V gene lost 0 bases and the J gene lost 13 bases, with 15 bases spanning the gap. Sequencing used immunoSEQ multiplex PCR; TCRdb keeps in-frame clones, though not all of them. The sample includes approximately 270,000 clones, just under 90% of them seen just once. This sequence originates from a woman aged 55-69 years who had recovered from COVID-19. Material: PBMCs or T cells enriched from blood (not recorded which). The V call is TRBV15, the J call TRBJ1-4, with a weak D call TRBD1 (6 bases). The CDR3 nucleotides are TGTGCCACCAGCAGAGATTTGGGGGCGTATGGACTGTTTTTT. It translates to CATSRDLGAYGLFF.